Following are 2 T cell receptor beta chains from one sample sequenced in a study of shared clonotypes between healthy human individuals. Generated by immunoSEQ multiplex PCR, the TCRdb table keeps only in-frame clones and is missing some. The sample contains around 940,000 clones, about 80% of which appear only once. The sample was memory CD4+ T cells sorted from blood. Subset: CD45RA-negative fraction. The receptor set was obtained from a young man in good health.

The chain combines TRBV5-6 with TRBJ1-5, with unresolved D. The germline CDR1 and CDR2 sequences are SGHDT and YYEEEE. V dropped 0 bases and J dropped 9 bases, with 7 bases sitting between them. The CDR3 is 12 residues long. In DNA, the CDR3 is TGTGCCAGCAGCTTGGTGGCAGGGCCCCAGCATTTT. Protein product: CASSLVAGPQHF.

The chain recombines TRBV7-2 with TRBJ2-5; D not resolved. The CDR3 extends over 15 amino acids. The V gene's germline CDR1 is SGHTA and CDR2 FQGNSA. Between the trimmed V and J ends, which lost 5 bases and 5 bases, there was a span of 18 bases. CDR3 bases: TGTGCCAGCAGCCCTCCCAATATGGGCAGGGAGACCCAGTACTTC. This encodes CASSPPNMGRETQYF.